This T cell receptor (beta chain) was sequenced in a study of T cell changes during pregnancy in multiple sclerosis. The germline V gene encodes CDR1 LNHDA and CDR2 SQIVND (reference sequence). Unmatched junction bases numbered 7, after V lost 9 bases and J lost 3 bases. This CDR3 contains 14 residues. The repertoire was sequenced with immunoSEQ multiplex PCR; TCRdb's copy has only in-frame clones and lacks some. The sample holds some 40,000 clones, about nine tenths seen once. Sequencing was performed on CD4+ T cells from peripheral blood mononuclear cells, taken in the first trimester of pregnancy. This clonotype originated in a female donor with multiple sclerosis, enrolled in a pregnancy study. The chain carries TRBV19 and TRBJ2-7; TRBD1 agrees at 11 bases. For the CDR3, the DNA is TGTGCCAGCAGACGGACAGGGGGCTTCTACGAGCAGTACTTC. This sequence encodes CASRRTGGFYEQYF.